The clone carrying this T cell receptor (beta chain) was observed many times. Its antigen is currently unknown. V lost 9 bases and J 0 bases, leaving 12 bases between the germline ends. This CDR3 has 14 amino acids. Germline lookup yields CDR1 MNHEY and CDR2 SMNVEV (reference sequence). Ipilimumab-mediated CTLA-4 blockade plus focal radiation was given to patients having chemo-refractory metastatic non-small-cell lung cancer. Libraries were prepared by immunoSEQ multiplex PCR; TCRdb keeps only in-frame clonotypes and omits some of them. This repertoire shows about 59,000 clones, around 74% found once; its top ten account for around 8.8%. This entry is derived from a study of radiotherapy plus CTLA-4 blockade in lung cancer. General study results and limits: Strongest reported response predictors: early blood clone changes and post-radiation interferon-beta. In blood, TCR clones derived from the tumor expanded after radiotherapy plus ipilimumab.

This sequence originates from a human donor with non-small cell lung cancer whose response to radiotherapy plus ipilimumab could not be evaluated. V gene TRBV27 combines with J gene TRBJ1-3, with D uncertain. The specimen comprised peripheral blood, sampled from a patient treated with radiotherapy plus ipilimumab. CDR3 sequence: CASSNGISGNTIYF. Here the CDR3 DNA reads TGTGCCAGTTCGAACGGTATCTCTGGAAACACCATATATTTT.